The following is a TCR beta chain sequence with its context. This specimen belongs to a study of T-cell reconstitution after alpha-beta-depleted transplantation in children. Unique molecular identifiers were incorporated into the prepared TCRbeta library. In TCRdb, the PCR reads were re-called with MiXCR into one record per CDR3 protein. The sample holds about 340,000 distinct CDR3 sequences, about 14% seen once. This CDR3 region has 16 residues. The V end was cut by 5 bases, the J end by 0 bases, with 14 bases between. This sample comprised PBMCs, obtained from the stem cell graft. This sequence originates from a human donor who donated a stem cell graft to a child with Fanconi anemia. The chain links TRBV12-3 or TRBV12-4 to TRBJ1-3; D remains unclear. In nucleotides, the CDR3 is TGTGCCAGCAGTCCTCAAGGAGCTTTCTCTGGAAACACCATATATTTT. Amino acids: CASSPQGAFSGNTIYF.